Described below is a single T cell receptor beta chain sequence and its context. The antigen remains unidentified. A v3.0 immunoSEQ assay was performed at survey level. Sequencing aimed at roughly 40,000-55,000 T-cell genomes per sample. TCRdb's copy holds only in-frame clones and misses some; the assay was immunoSEQ multiplex PCR. Altogether tens of thousands of clones are present, 70% to 90% being singletons, with the ten largest covering more than 4.5%. The J segment lost 4 bases and the V segment lost 5 bases, leaving 12 bases of the junction unmatched. This CDR3 spans 17 amino acids. Germline V lookup: CDR1 SGHTA, CDR2 FQGNSA. This specimen belongs to a study of long-term antiretroviral therapy in people with HIV. Study details: In the earliest collections, sampling predates the 2015 immediate-ART recommendation by about a decade.

Study-wide results and caveats: Control repertoires displayed wider CDR3 length ranges than the HIV repertoires.

This TCR came from a woman in her 30s with HIV. The chain links TRBV7-2 to TRBJ2-1, with 9 bases fitting TRBD2. This material consisted of unsorted PBMCs, taken about 2.7 years before starting antiretroviral therapy. Here the CDR3 reads CASSRPGVAGEYNEQFF. Written as DNA, the CDR3 is TGTGCCAGCAGCCGCCCGGGAGTAGCGGGGGAATACAATGAGCAGTTCTTC.